This T cell receptor (beta chain) was captured by sequencing in a study of Graves' ophthalmopathy and Graves' hyperthyroidism. About the study: The term stable hyperthyroidism indicated an absence of ophthalmopathy within 18 months of follow-up.

This clonotype came up many times. The antigen is undetermined. Amplified TCR beta CDR3 regions were obtained using RNA transcripts as template. First-round RT-PCR relied on HTBI primers, and a second-round multiplex PCR came next. TCRdb re-called the multiplex PCR reads through MiXCR, storing one row per CDR3 protein. This table holds around 1.1 million distinct CDR3 sequences, about 36% found once. Participants with hyperthyroidism, aged 18 to 65, were newly diagnosed with under 2 months' duration. V was shortened by 2 bases and J by 12 bases, with 13 bases between the two germline ends. This CDR3 is built from 13 residues. Germline CDR1 SGHVS, CDR2 FQNEAQ. Study-wide points: Thyroid clonotypes that were expanded above 0.001 frequency mostly also appeared in blood.

The sample taken for sequencing was peripheral blood or thyroid tissue (not recorded which). The receptor was derived from an adult man with Graves' hyperthyroidism. J is TRBJ1-4 and V is TRBV7-8; D is uncertain. CDR3 amino acids: CASSLNSGSELFF. For the CDR3, the DNA is TGTGCCAGCAGCTTAAATAGTGGGTCAGAACTGTTTTTT.